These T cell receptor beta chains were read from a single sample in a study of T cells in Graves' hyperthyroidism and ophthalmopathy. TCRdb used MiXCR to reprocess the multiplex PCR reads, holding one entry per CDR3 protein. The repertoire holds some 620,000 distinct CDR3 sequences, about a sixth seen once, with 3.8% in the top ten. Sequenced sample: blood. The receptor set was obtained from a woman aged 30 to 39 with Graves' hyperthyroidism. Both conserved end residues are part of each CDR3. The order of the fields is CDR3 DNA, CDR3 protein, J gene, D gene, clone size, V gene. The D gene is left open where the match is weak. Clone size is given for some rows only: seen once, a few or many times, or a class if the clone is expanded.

TGTGCCAGCAGTGAGGGGACATATTACGAGCAGTACTTC,CASSEGTYYEQYF,TRBJ2-7,NA,many,TRBV28
TGTGCCAGCAGCCCGGGACCGGGACTCAGGAATTCACCCCTCCACTTT,CASSPGPGLRNSPLHF,TRBJ1-6,NA,NA,TRBV6-1
TGCAGTGCTAGAGAGTCGATATTAGCGCCTAAATACGAGCAGTACTTC,CSARESILAPKYEQYF,TRBJ2-7,NA,few,TRBV20-1
TGTGCCAGCAGCCTACAGGGAGGGGACACTGAAGCTTTCTTT,CASSLQGGDTEAFF,TRBJ1-1,NA,many,TRBV2
TGTGCCAGCTCACCACCATCCGGGGAAGCTTTCTTT,CASSPPSGEAFF,TRBJ1-1,NA,few,TRBV18
TGTGCCAGCAGCCGGCCGGGACTAGGTAGAAATGAGCAGTTCTTC,CASSRPGLGRNEQFF,TRBJ2-1,TRBD2,many,TRBV7-9
TGTGCCAGCAGTGCAACAATGGAGGCCCAGTACTTC,CASSATMEAQYF,TRBJ2-5,NA,few,TRBV3-1
TGTGCCAGCAGTTCCCAGGACAGAGCCGGGGAGACCCAGTACTTC,CASSSQDRAGETQYF,TRBJ2-5,NA,many,TRBV2
TGTGCCAGCAGATCTCGACTGTTGATGAACACTGAAGCTTTCTTT,CASRSRLLMNTEAFF,TRBJ1-1,NA,many,TRBV11-3
TGCGCCAGCAGGGAACCGGGGACTAGCGGGAGCGAGCAGTACTTC,CASREPGTSGSEQYF,TRBJ2-7,TRBD2,few,TRBV10-2
TGTGCCAGCAGTGAAGGGGTTGTAGCTAGCACAGATACGCAGTATTTT,CASSEGVVASTDTQYF,TRBJ2-3,NA,NA,TRBV6-1
TGTGCCAGCTCGACTAGGAGAGGGGAGGGCTACACCTTC,CASSTRRGEGYTF,TRBJ1-2,NA,NA,TRBV12-3/TRBV12-4
TGTGCCAGCAGTGAACTGAGCCCAAACACTGAAGCTTTCTTT,CASSELSPNTEAFF,TRBJ1-1,NA,many,TRBV6-1
TGTGCCAGCAGTCCCCACGGGACTAGCGGGAGTTCTAAGCGGGCCTACGAGCAGTACTTC,CASSPHGTSGSSKRAYEQYF,TRBJ2-7,TRBD2,NA,TRBV27
TGTGCCAGCAGTTTTTTCGAGGACACCGGGGAGCTGTTTTTT,CASSFFEDTGELFF,TRBJ2-2,NA,NA,TRBV12-3/TRBV12-4
TGTGCCAGCAGCCATATGAACACTGAAGCTTTCTTT,CASSHMNTEAFF,TRBJ1-1,NA,many,TRBV12-3/TRBV12-4
TGTGCCAGCAGCTTCTACAGCCAGAAAAACATTCAGTACTTC,CASSFYSQKNIQYF,TRBJ2-4,NA,few,TRBV11-1
TGTGCCAGCAGCCAGGGGGGCACTGGAAACACCATATATTTT,CASSQGGTGNTIYF,TRBJ1-3,NA,NA,TRBV4-2
TGTGCCAGCAGTTTACGTTGGGCAGGGGGCGATACGCAGTATTTT,CASSLRWAGGDTQYF,TRBJ2-3,TRBD1,many,TRBV27
TGCAGTGCGAGGGGGACAGGGGGCAATCAGCCCCAGCATTTT,CSARGTGGNQPQHF,TRBJ1-5,TRBD1,many,TRBV20-1
TGTGCCAGCAGAAGGACAGGGACGAGCACTGAAGCTTTCTTT,CASRRTGTSTEAFF,TRBJ1-1,TRBD1,many,TRBV2
TGCAGTGCTAGAGATCTAGCGGTGGGAACCGCAGATACGCAGTATTTT,CSARDLAVGTADTQYF,TRBJ2-3,TRBD2,NA,TRBV20-1
TGCGCCAGCAGCCAAGAAACGGTAAGCTACGAGCAGTACTTC,CASSQETVSYEQYF,TRBJ2-7,NA,NA,TRBV4-1
TGTGCCATCAGTGAGTCTCCCGGAGCGGCAGCCGACGAGCAGTACTTC,CAISESPGAAADEQYF,TRBJ2-7,NA,NA,TRBV10-3